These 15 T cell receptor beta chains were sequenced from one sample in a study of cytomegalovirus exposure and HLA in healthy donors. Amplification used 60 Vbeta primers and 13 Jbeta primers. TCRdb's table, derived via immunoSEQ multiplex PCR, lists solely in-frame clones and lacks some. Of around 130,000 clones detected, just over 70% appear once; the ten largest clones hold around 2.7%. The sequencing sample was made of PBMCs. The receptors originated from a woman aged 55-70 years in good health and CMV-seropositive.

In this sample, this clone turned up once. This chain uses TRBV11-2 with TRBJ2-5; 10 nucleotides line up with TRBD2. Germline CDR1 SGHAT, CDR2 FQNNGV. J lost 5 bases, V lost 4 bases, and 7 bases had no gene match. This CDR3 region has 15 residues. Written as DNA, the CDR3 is TGTGCCAGCAGCTCCAGCGGGGGGGCTGGGGAGACCCAGTACTTC. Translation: CASSSSGGAGETQYF.

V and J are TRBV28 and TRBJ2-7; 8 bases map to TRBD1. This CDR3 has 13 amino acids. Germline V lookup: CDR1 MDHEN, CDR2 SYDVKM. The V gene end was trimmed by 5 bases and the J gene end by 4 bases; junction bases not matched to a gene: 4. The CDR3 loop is CASSRTGRYEQYF. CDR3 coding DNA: TGTGCCAGCAGTCGGACAGGGAGGTACGAGCAGTACTTC. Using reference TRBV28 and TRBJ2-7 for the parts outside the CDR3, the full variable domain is DVKVTQSSRYLVKRTGEKVFLECVQDMDHENMFWYRQDPGLGLRLIYFSYDVKMKEKGDIPEGYSVSREKKERFSLILESASTNQTSMYLCASSRTGRYEQYFGPGTRLTVT.

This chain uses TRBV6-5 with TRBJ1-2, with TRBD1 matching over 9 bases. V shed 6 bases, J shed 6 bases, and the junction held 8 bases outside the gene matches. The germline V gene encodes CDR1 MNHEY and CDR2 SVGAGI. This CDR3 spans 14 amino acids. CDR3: CASSTGGRGHGYTF. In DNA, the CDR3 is TGTGCCAGCAGCACAGGGGGCAGGGGCCATGGCTACACCTTC.

CDR3 loop: CASSGGKIDTQYF. The CDR3 DNA reads TGTGCCAGCAGCGGCGGGAAGATTGATACGCAGTATTTT. The gene calls are TRBV7-3 and TRBJ2-3; a possible D gene is TRBD2 (6 bases). The germline V and J ends were trimmed by 5 bases and 6 bases, with 12 bases remaining between them. This CDR3 contains 13 residues. Germline V lookup: CDR1 SGHTA, CDR2 FQGTGA.

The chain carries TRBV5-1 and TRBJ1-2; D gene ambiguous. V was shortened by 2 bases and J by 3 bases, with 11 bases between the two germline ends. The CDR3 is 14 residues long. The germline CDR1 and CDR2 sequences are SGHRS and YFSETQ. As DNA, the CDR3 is TGCGCCAGCAGCTTTACCTCGCGGGACTATGGCTACACCTTC. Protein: CASSFTSRDYGYTF.

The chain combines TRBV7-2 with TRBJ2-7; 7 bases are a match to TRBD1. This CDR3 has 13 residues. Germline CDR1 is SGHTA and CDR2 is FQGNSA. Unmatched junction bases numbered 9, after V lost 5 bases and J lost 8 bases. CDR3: CASSQGDTGKQYF. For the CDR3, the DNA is TGTGCCAGCAGCCAGGGGGACACAGGGAAGCAGTACTTC.

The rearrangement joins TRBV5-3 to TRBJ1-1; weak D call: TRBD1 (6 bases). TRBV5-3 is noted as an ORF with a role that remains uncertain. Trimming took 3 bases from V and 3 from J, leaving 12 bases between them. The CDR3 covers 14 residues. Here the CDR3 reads CARSWGGADTEAFF. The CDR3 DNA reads TGTGCCAGAAGCTGGGGGGGGGCGGACACTGAAGCTTTCTTT.

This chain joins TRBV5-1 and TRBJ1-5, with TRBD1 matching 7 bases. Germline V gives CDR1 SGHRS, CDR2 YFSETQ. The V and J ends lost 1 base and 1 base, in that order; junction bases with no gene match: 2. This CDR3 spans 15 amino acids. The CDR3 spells CASSLTGASNQPQHF. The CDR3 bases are TGCGCCAGCAGCTTGACAGGGGCCAGCAATCAGCCCCAGCATTTT.

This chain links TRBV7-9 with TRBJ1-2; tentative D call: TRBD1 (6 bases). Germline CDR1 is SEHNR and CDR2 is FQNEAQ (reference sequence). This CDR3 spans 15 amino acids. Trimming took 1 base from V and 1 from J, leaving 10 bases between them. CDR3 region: CASSLDRVVNYGYTF. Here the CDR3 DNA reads TGTGCCAGCAGCTTAGACAGGGTGGTTAACTATGGCTACACCTTC.

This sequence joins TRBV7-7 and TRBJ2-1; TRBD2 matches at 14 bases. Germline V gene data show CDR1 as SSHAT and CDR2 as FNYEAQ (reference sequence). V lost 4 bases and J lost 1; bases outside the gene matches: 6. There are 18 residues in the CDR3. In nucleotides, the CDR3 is TGTGCCAGCAGCTCCTTGACTAGCGGGGGGGCGTCCTACAATGAGCAGTTCTTC. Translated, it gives CASSSLTSGGASYNEQFF.

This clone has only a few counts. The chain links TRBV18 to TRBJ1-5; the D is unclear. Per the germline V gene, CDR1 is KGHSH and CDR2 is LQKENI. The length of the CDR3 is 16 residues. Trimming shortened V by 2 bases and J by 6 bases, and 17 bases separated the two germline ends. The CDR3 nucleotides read TGTGCCAGCTCACCAGGGAGGCAAGGGAATGGTCAGCCCCAGCATTTT. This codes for CASSPGRQGNGQPQHF.

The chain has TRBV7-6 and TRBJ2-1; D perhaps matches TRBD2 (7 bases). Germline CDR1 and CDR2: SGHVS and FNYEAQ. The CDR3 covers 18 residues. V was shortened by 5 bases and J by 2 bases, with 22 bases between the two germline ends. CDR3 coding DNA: TGTGCCAGCAGCCTCTCCCCCGCGCGCGGGGGCGCCTACAATGAGCAGTTCTTC. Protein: CASSLSPARGGAYNEQFF.

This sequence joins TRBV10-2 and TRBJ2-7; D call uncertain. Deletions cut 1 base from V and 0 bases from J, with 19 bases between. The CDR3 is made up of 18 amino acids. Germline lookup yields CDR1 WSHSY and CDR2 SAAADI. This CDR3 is CASSEWAARVLSSYEQYF. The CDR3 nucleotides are TGCGCCAGCAGTGAGTGGGCAGCTCGAGTTCTCAGCTCCTACGAGCAGTACTTC.

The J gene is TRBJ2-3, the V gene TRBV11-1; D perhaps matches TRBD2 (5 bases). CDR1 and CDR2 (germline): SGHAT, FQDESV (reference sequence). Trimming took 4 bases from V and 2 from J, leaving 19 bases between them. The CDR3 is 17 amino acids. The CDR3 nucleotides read TGTGCCAGCAGCTCACGCCCGGGCGGGCGATTCACAGATACGCAGTATTTT. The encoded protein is CASSSRPGGRFTDTQYF. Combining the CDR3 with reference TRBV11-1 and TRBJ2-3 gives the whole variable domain EAEVAQSPRYKITEKSQAVAFWCDPISGHATLYWYRQILGQGPELLVQFQDESVVDDSQLPKDRFSAERLKGVDSTLKIQPAELGDSAMYLCASSSRPGGRFTDTQYFGPGTRLTVL.

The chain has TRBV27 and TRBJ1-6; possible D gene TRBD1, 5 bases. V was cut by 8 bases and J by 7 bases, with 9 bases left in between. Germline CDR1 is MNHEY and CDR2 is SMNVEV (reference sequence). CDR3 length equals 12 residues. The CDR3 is CASGRGNSPLHF. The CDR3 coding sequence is TGTGCCAGCGGCCGGGGGAATTCACCCCTCCACTTT.